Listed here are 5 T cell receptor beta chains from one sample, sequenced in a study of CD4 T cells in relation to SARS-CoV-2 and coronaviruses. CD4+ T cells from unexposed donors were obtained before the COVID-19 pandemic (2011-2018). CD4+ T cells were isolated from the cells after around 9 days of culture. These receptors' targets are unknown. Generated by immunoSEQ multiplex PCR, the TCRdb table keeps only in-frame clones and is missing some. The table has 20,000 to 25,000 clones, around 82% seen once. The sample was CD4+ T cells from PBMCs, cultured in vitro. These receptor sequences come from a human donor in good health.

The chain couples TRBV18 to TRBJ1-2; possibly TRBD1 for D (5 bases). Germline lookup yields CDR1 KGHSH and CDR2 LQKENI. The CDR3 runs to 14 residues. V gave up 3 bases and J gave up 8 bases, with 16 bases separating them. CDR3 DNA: TGTGCCAGCTCACCTAGGCAGGGCTTGGGAGGCTACACCTTC. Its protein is CASSPRQGLGGYTF.

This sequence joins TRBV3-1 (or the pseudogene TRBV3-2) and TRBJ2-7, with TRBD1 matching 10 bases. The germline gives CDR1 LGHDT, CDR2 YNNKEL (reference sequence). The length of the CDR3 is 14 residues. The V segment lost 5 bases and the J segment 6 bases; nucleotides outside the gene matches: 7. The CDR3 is CASSSRDRGSEQYF. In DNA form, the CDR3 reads TGTGCCAGCAGCTCTCGGGACAGGGGATCCGAGCAGTACTTC.

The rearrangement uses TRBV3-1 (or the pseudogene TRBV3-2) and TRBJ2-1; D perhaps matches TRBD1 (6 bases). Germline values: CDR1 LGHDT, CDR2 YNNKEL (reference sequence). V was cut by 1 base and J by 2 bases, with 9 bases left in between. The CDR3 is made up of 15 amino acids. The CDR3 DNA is TGTGCCAGCAGCCAAGCCGGGACAACCTACAATGAGCAGTTCTTC. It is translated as CASSQAGTTYNEQFF.

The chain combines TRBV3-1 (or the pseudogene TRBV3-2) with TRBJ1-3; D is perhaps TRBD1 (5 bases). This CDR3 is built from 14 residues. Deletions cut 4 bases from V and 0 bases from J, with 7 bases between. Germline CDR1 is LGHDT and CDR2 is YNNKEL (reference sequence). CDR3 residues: CASSPGSSGNTIYF. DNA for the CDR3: TGTGCCAGCAGCCCAGGGAGCTCTGGAAACACCATATATTTT.

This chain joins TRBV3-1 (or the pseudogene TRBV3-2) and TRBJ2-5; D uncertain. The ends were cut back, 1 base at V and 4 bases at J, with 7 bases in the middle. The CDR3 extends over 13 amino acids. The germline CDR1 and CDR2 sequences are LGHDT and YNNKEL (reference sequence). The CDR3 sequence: CASSQGEAETQYF. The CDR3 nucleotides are TGTGCCAGCAGCCAAGGCGAGGCAGAGACCCAGTACTTC.